One sample yielded the 32 T cell receptor beta chains listed below, sequenced in a study of T-cell reconstitution after alpha-beta-depleted transplantation in children. Preparation of the TCRbeta library involved a method that used unique molecular identifiers. TCRdb re-called the PCR reads with MiXCR, one entry per CDR3 protein. Here the sample spans 450,000 to 550,000 distinct CDR3 sequences, 9.5% to 12% being singletons. The source material was PBMCs, mostly from graft donor cells, sampled 180 days after TCRalphabeta/CD19-depleted stem cell transplant. Receptor source: a female patient aged 2-9 years who had a stem cell transplant for aplastic anemia, so the T cells may come from the graft donor.

This clonotype was recorded a few times. The junction does not match germline at one end; this may be a read error. The rearrangement links TRBV7-9 to TRBJ2-3; D may be TRBD2 (6 bases). The CDR3 is 15 amino acids. Germline CDR1 reads SEHNR; CDR2 reads FQNEAQ (reference sequence). CDR3: CASSLGHGSTDTQYF. The CDR3 DNA follows: TGTGCCAGCAGCTTAGGTCACGGGAGCACGGATACGCAGTATTTT.

The chain recombines TRBV6-1 with TRBJ2-7, with a possible D match to TRBD2 (5 bases). Germline values: CDR1 MNHNS, CDR2 SASEGT. Trimming stripped 6 bases from V and 2 bases from J, with 14 bases between. The CDR3 runs 14 residues. For the CDR3, the DNA is TGTGCCAGCAGGCCCCGGACTGATCCCTACGAGCAGTACGTC. Residues: CASRPRTDPYEQYV.

In its sample, this clonotype was seen many times. The chain is built from TRBV12-3 or TRBV12-4 and TRBJ2-2, with a tentative D call TRBD2 (5 bases). V was clipped by 6 bases and J by 7 bases, with 18 bases between them. The CDR3 is 15 amino acids. CDR3 DNA sequence: TGTGCCAGCAGCCTGACGAGCGGCTACAGCGGGGAGCTGTTTTTT. Translated: CASSLTSGYSGELFF.

In this sample, this clonotype turned up a few times. The chain links TRBV5-1 to TRBJ2-5, with 12 nucleotides matching TRBD2. J lost 6 bases, V lost 4 bases, and 13 bases had no gene match. The CDR3 spans 17 residues. Germline V gene data show CDR1 as SGHRS and CDR2 as YFSETQ. The CDR3 DNA reads TGCGCCAGCAGCCCACCACCGGGACTAGCGGGCGGGAAGACCCAGTACTTC. This codes for CASSPPPGLAGGKTQYF. Combining the CDR3 with reference TRBV5-1 and TRBJ2-5 gives the whole variable domain KAGVTQTPRYLIKTRGQQVTLSCSPISGHRSVSWYQQTPGQGLQFLFEYFSETQRNKGNFPGRFSGRQFSNSRSEMNVSTLELGDSALYLCASSPPPGLAGGKTQYFGPGTRLLVL.

This chain links TRBV6-1 with TRBJ2-3; 7 nucleotides line up with TRBD2. The V gene's germline CDR1 is MNHNS and CDR2 SASEGT. This CDR3 spans 14 amino acids. V gave up 6 bases and J gave up 9 bases; unmatched junction bases: 12. DNA for the CDR3: TGTGCCAGCAGCCGCAGCGGGGTCCCCAGGACGCAGTATTTT. This translates into CASSRSGVPRTQYF.

This chain joins TRBV5-1 and TRBJ2-1; 12 bases map to TRBD2. Germline CDR1 reads SGHRS; CDR2 reads YFSETQ. Losses at the gene ends were 3 bases for V and 0 bases for J; bases not matched to a gene: 10. This CDR3 contains 19 residues. CDR3 loop: CASSSLTSGSRLSYNEQFF. CDR3 DNA sequence: TGCGCCAGCAGCTCCCTGACTAGCGGGAGCCGACTCTCCTACAATGAGCAGTTCTTC.

This clonotype has more than one count but fewer than ten. The chain recombines TRBV28 with TRBJ2-7, with unresolved D. Germline-derived CDR1 and CDR2 are MDHEN and SYDVKM. CDR3 size: 15 residues. Deletions cut 6 bases from V and 4 bases from J, with 19 bases between. The CDR3: CASRRRMGLLYEQYF. In DNA form, the CDR3 reads TGTGCCAGCAGACGTCGCATGGGTCTTCTTTACGAGCAGTACTTC.

V usage is TRBV7-2 and J usage is TRBJ1-1; maybe TRBD1 (6 bases). CDR3 length equals 13 residues. The germline V gene encodes CDR1 SGHTA and CDR2 FQGNSA. V dropped 1 base and J dropped 4 bases, with 7 bases sitting between them. CDR3 residues: CASSLGQATEAFF. For the CDR3, the DNA is TGTGCCAGCAGCTTAGGACAGGCCACTGAAGCTTTCTTT.

J is TRBJ2-7 and V is TRBV29-1; no reliable D call. V lost 4 bases to trimming and J lost 6 bases, with 16 bases between them. CDR3 length: 13 amino acids. CDR1 is SQVTM and CDR2 is ANQGSEA in the germline V gene. The CDR3 reads CSVGVSRWAEQYF. CDR3 nucleotides: TGCAGCGTTGGGGTCAGCAGGTGGGCCGAGCAGTACTTC.

This clonotype was recorded a few times. V gene TRBV11-2 combines with J gene TRBJ2-1; D gene ambiguous. This CDR3 is built from 16 residues. The V gene lost 1 base and the J gene lost 0 bases, with 10 bases spanning the gap. CDR1 is SGHAT, CDR2 FQNNGV, per germline. The CDR3 sequence: CASSLGVSVSYNEQFF. For the CDR3, the DNA is TGTGCCAGCAGCTTAGGGGTATCGGTCTCCTACAATGAGCAGTTCTTC.

The table lists this clonotype with a few counts. The genes are TRBV6-2 or TRBV6-3 and TRBJ2-2; the D is unclear. Trimming shortened V by 6 bases and J by 6 bases, and 14 bases separated the two germline ends. The germline V gene encodes CDR1 MNHEY and CDR2 SVGEGT. The CDR3 extends over 14 amino acids. The CDR3 DNA is TGTGCCAGCAGGAGCCTAGTTCAGTCCGGGGAGCTGTTTTTT. Its translation is CASRSLVQSGELFF.

CDR3 DNA sequence: TGTGCCAGCAGTGAAGATGGGGGGGCCAAAAACATTCAGTACTTC. Protein: CASSEDGGAKNIQYF. This rearrangement joins TRBV25-1 to TRBJ2-4; D is perhaps TRBD2 (6 bases). The V end lost 2 bases, the J end lost 1 base, and 9 bases lay between the germline ends. Germline values: CDR1 MGHDK, CDR2 SYGVNS. The CDR3 contains 15 residues.

This clonotype has more than one count but fewer than ten. This chain links TRBV12-3 or TRBV12-4 with TRBJ1-2; the D gene is possibly TRBD1 (5 bases). This CDR3 is built from 13 residues. The germline V and J ends were trimmed by 2 bases and 6 bases, with 10 bases remaining between them. The CDR3 DNA reads TGTGCCAGCAGTTTATGGTCGGGGGATGGCTACACCTTC. Residues: CASSLWSGDGYTF.

This clonotype occurred many times. V is TRBV7-3 and J is TRBJ2-1, with TRBD2 matching 8 bases. The ends lost 4 bases at V and 13 bases at J; junction bases unmatched: 6. Germline V CDR1 and CDR2: SGHTA, FQGTGA. This CDR3 has 12 amino acids. The CDR3 nucleotides read TGTGCCAGCAGCTCCACTAGCGGTCCTCAGTTCTTC. Protein sequence: CASSSTSGPQFF.

The chain joins TRBV6-1 to TRBJ1-3; D is undetermined. The ends were cut back, 5 bases at V and 0 bases at J, with 20 bases in the middle. CDR3 size: 18 residues. Germline assignment: CDR1 MNHNS and CDR2 SASEGT. CDR3 amino acids: CASSPSDYRVASGNTIYF. DNA for the CDR3: TGTGCCAGCAGTCCCTCTGATTATAGGGTGGCCTCTGGAAACACCATATATTTT.

The chain uses TRBV6-2 or TRBV6-3 and TRBJ2-7; 11 bases fit TRBD2. The germline V gene encodes CDR1 MNHEY and CDR2 SVGEGT. The CDR3 has 14 residues. Unmatched junction bases numbered 8, after V lost 11 bases and J lost 2 bases. CDR3 loop: CAGGRGLAAYEQYF. The CDR3 DNA reads TGTGCCGGGGGCCGGGGACTAGCGGCCTACGAGCAGTACTTC.

This clonotype was counted many times. The chain recombines TRBV6-5 with TRBJ1-1; D is unclear. The V and J ends lost 8 bases and 4 bases respectively, with 14 bases between them. Germline CDR1 MNHEY, CDR2 SVGAGI. The CDR3 totals 13 residues. The CDR3 DNA reads as TGTGCCAGCCTCCAACCCGGTGGCACTGAAGCTTTCTTT. It encodes CASLQPGGTEAFF.

The rearrangement uses TRBV3-1 and TRBJ2-5, with 7 bases aligning to TRBD1. Losses at the gene ends were 3 bases for V and 5 bases for J; bases not matched to a gene: 9. Germline lookup yields CDR1 LGHDT and CDR2 YNNKEL (reference sequence). The CDR3 is 15 amino acids. The CDR3 DNA is TGTGCCAGCAGCCAGTTCTTGCAGGGGGAGGAGACCCAGTACTTC. Translated: CASSQFLQGEETQYF.

The rearrangement links TRBV11-2 to TRBJ2-1, with TRBD1 identical over 10 bases. This CDR3 comprises 16 residues. With 6 bases clipped from V and 4 bases from J, the junction kept 9 bases outside the gene matches. Looked up from germline, CDR1 is SGHAT and CDR2 is FQNNGV. The CDR3 coding sequence is TGTGCCAGCAGACAGCCCCGACAGGGGGCGTACAATGAGCAGTTCTTC. Its protein is CASRQPRQGAYNEQFF.

This clonotype came up a few times. The chain recombines TRBV27 with TRBJ2-1; possibly TRBD1 for D (5 bases). The CDR3 covers 17 residues. Germline V gene lookup returns CDR1 MNHEY and CDR2 SMNVEV (reference sequence). V was pared by 4 bases and J by 7 bases, with 23 bases between. The CDR3 nucleotides are TGTGCCAGCAGTTCATGGAAAGGGGCCCTCCTAATGAATGAGCAGTTCTTC. Its translation: CASSSWKGALLMNEQFF.

A few counts support this clonotype. V is TRBV11-2 and J is TRBJ2-1; TRBD2 agrees at 11 bases. The germline V gene encodes CDR1 SGHAT and CDR2 FQNNGV. The CDR3 runs 18 residues. J was trimmed by 9 bases and V by 1 base; bases with no gene match: 14. The CDR3 DNA is TGTGCCAGCAGCTTAGTGGTGCTAGCGGGAGGAGTAAGGGTTGAGCAGTTCTTC. It codes for CASSLVVLAGGVRVEQFF.

The table lists this clonotype with a few counts. V is TRBV6-1 and J is TRBJ1-1, with 8 bases matching TRBD1. Germline lookup yields CDR1 MNHNS and CDR2 SASEGT. V dropped 5 bases and J dropped 4; count of bases not matched to a gene: 15. The CDR3 spans 17 residues. CDR3 sequence: CASSPQGQGARGTEAFF. The CDR3 nucleotides are TGTGCCAGCAGTCCCCAGGGGCAGGGGGCAAGGGGCACTGAAGCTTTCTTT.

This clonotype was observed a few times. The chain has TRBV20-1 and TRBJ2-7; TRBD2 matches 8 bases. Germline lookup yields CDR1 DFQATT and CDR2 SNEGSKA (reference sequence). The CDR3 consists of 17 residues. The junction had 10 bases not matched to a gene; V was cut back by 0 bases and J by 0 bases. CDR3 sequence (DNA): TGCAGTGCTAGAGACGGGGTAGCGGGGCCGAGCTCCTACGAGCAGTACTTC. Protein sequence: CSARDGVAGPSSYEQYF.

This clonotype has just a few counts. The rearrangement links TRBV25-1 to TRBJ2-1; the match to TRBD2 covers 11 bases. Germline CDR1 reads MGHDK; CDR2 reads SYGVNS. The V segment lost 3 bases and the J segment 7 bases; nucleotides outside the gene matches: 8. The CDR3 has 16 amino acids. The CDR3 DNA is TGTGCCAGCAGTGATAGGGTACTAGCGGGAGTGAATGAGCAGTTCTTC. Translating gives CASSDRVLAGVNEQFF.

This sequence joins TRBV10-3 and TRBJ2-3; TRBD1 aligns across 7 bases. CDR3 length: 16 amino acids. The junction had 5 bases not matched to a gene; V was cut back by 0 bases and J by 2 bases. Germline V gives CDR1 ENHRY, CDR2 SYGVKD. The CDR3 DNA reads as TGTGCCATCAGTGAGTCGAAGGACAGGTCCACAGATACGCAGTATTTT. Residues: CAISESKDRSTDTQYF.

The chain couples TRBV15 to TRBJ2-7; D not resolved. CDR1 LNHNV and CDR2 YYDKDF come from the germline V gene (reference sequence). V was clipped by 0 bases and J by 3 bases, with 6 bases between them. CDR3 length: 13 residues. In DNA, the CDR3 is TGTGCCACCAGCAGAGATATTAACTACGAGCAGTACTTC. Its translation is CATSRDINYEQYF.

This chain links TRBV20-1 with TRBJ2-5; D may be TRBD2 (6 bases). Trimming shortened V by 1 base and J by 0 bases, and 12 bases separated the two germline ends. The CDR3 extends over 15 amino acids. The V gene's germline CDR1 is DFQATT and CDR2 SNEGSKA (reference sequence). DNA for the CDR3: TGCAGTGCTAGAGTCGGGACTTATTACCAAGAGACCCAGTACTTC. Protein product: CSARVGTYYQETQYF.

The chain is built from TRBV28 and TRBJ2-7; D uncertain. Deletions cut 4 bases from V and 2 bases from J, with 9 bases between. The CDR3 consists of 13 residues. Germline V gene sequence: CDR1 MDHEN, CDR2 SYDVKM. In DNA form, the CDR3 reads TGTGCCAGCAGTTATATAGTGGCCTACGAGCAGTACTTC. It is translated as CASSYIVAYEQYF.

A few counts support this clonotype. At one end, the junction sequence differs from germline, possibly due to a read error. This rearrangement joins TRBV4-3 to TRBJ1-2; 9 positions match TRBD1. CDR3 length: 19 amino acids. The germline V gene has CDR1 LGHNA and CDR2 YSLEER. DNA for the CDR3: TGCACCAGCAGCCAAGCGTCCAGCGGGACAGGGATATTAAACTATGGCTACACCTTC. Its translation: CTSSQASSGTGILNYGYTF.

The chain uses TRBV9 and TRBJ2-5; D is possibly TRBD2 (6 bases). The CDR3 covers 15 residues. The germline V gene encodes CDR1 SGDLS and CDR2 YYNGEE. Between the trimmed V and J ends, which lost 4 bases and 1 base, there was a span of 14 bases. CDR3 residues: CASSLSPGAQETQYF. CDR3 DNA sequence: TGTGCCAGCAGCCTCAGCCCGGGAGCCCAAGAGACCCAGTACTTC.

This clonotype was counted a few times. Here the CDR3 DNA reads TGTGCCAGCTTTTCTCAGGTTTACGAGCAGTACTTC. The encoded protein is CASFSQVYEQYF. This sequence joins TRBV28 and TRBJ2-7; D call uncertain. Germline V lookup: CDR1 MDHEN, CDR2 SYDVKM. V shed 8 bases and J shed 4 bases, with 12 bases lying between them. This CDR3 has 12 amino acids.

The chain has TRBV28 and TRBJ2-7; D possibly corresponds to TRBD2 (6 bases). Trimming pared 3 bases from V and 0 bases from J, leaving 24 bases between. Germline V lookup: CDR1 MDHEN, CDR2 SYDVKM. The CDR3 totals 19 residues. CDR3 sequence (DNA): TGTGCCAGCAGTTTTCTCGGCGGGACGGTGGGACCTAGCTCCTACGAGCAGTACTTC. Translated, it gives CASSFLGGTVGPSSYEQYF.